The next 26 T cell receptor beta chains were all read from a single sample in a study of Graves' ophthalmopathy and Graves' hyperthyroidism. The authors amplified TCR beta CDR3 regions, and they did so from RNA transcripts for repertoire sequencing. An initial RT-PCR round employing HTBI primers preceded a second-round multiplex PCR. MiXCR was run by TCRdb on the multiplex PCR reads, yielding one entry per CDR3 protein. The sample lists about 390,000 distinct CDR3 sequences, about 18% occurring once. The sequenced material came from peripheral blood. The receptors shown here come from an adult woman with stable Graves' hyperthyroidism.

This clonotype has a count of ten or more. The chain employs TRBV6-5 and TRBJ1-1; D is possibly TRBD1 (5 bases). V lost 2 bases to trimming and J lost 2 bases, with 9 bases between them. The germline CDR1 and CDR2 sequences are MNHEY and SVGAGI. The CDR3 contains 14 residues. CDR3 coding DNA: TGTGCCAGCAGTTACAGAGACAGAAACACTGAAGCTTTCTTT. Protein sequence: CASSYRDRNTEAFF.

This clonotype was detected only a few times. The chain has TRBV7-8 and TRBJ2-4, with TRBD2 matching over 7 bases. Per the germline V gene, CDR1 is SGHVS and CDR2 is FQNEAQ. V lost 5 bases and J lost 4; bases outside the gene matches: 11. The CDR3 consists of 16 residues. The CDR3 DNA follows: TGTGCCAGCAGCGCCCAACCCGGGACTATAAAAAACATTCAGTACTTC. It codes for CASSAQPGTIKNIQYF.

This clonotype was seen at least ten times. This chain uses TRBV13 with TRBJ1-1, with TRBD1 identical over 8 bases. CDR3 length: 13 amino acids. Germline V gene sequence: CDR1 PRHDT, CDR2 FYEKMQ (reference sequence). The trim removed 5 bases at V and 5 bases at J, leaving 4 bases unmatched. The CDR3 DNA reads TGTGCCAGCAGCATCTGGACAGGGACTGAAGCTTTCTTT. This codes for CASSIWTGTEAFF.

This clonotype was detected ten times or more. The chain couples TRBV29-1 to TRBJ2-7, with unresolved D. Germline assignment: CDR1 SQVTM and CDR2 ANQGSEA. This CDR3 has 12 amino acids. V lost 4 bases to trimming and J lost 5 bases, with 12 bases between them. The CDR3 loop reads CSVVRTSNEQYF. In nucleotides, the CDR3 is TGCAGCGTTGTAAGGACGTCCAACGAGCAGTACTTC.

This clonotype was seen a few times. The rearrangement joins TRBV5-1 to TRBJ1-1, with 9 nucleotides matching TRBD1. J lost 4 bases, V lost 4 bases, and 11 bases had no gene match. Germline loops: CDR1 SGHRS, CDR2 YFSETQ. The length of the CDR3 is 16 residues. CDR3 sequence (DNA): TGCGCCAGCAGCCCTGAACGCACAGGGGGCGGCACTGAAGCTTTCTTT. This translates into CASSPERTGGGTEAFF.

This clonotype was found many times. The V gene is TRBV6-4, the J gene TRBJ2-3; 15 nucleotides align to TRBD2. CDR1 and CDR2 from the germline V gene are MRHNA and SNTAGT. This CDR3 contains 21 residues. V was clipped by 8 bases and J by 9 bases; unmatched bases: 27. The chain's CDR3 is CASRSLTGTSGRSATGRTQYF. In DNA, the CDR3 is TGTGCCAGCCGTAGTTTGACTGGGACTAGCGGGAGGTCGGCCACGGGGCGAACGCAGTATTTT.

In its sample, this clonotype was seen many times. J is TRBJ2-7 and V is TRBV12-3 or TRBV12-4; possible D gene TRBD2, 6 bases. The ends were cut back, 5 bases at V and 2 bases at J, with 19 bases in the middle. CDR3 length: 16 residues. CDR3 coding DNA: TGTGCCAGCAGTAGTAGCGGCCGGCCCAGACCCTACGAGCAGTACTTC. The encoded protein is CASSSSGRPRPYEQYF.

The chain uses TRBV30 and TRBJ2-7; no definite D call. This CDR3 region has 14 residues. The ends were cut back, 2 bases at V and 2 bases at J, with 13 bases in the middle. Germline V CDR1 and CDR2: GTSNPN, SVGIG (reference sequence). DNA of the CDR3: TGTGCCTGGAGTTTTGTTTATCCCCCCTACGAGCAGTACTTC. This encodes CAWSFVYPPYEQYF. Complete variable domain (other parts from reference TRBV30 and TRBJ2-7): SQTIHQWPATLVQPVGSPLSLECTVEGTSNPNLYWYRQAAGRGLQLLFYSVGIGQISSEVPQNLSASRPQDRQFILSSKKLLLSDSGFYLCAWSFVYPPYEQYFGPGTRLTVT.

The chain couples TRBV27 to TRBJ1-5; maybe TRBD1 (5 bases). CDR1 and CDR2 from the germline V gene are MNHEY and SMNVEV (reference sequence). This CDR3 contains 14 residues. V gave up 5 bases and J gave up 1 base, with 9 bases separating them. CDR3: CASSADSSNQPQHF. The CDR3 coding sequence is TGTGCCAGCAGTGCCGACAGCAGCAATCAGCCCCAGCATTTT.

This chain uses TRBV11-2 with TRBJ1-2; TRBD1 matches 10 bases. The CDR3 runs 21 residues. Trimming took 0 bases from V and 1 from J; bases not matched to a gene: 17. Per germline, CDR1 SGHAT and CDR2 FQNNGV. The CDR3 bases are TGTGCCAGCAGCTTAGAAGGGACCTGGGCGGACAGGGGGGCCCATAACTATGGCTACACCTTC. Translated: CASSLEGTWADRGAHNYGYTF. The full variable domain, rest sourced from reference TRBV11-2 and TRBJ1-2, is EAGVAQSPRYKIIEKRQSVAFWCNPISGHATLYWYQQILGQGPKLLIQFQNNGVVDDSQLPKDRFSAERLKGVDSTLKIQPAKLEDSAVYLCASSLEGTWADRGAHNYGYTFGSGTRLTVV.

CDR3: CASSFGENYEQYF. CDR3 in DNA: TGTGCCAGCAGCTTCGGAGAAAACTACGAGCAGTACTTC. V gene TRBV7-2 combines with J gene TRBJ2-7; no firm D call. This CDR3 is built from 13 residues. Germline lookup yields CDR1 SGHTA and CDR2 FQGNSA. V was clipped by 3 bases and J by 3 bases, with 9 bases between them. Full variable domain (rest looked up from reference TRBV7-2 and TRBJ2-7): GAGVSQSPSNKVTEKGKDVELRCDPISGHTALYWYRQSLGQGLEFLIYFQGNSAPDKSGLPSDRFSAERTGGSVSTLTIQRTQQEDSAVYLCASSFGENYEQYFGPGTRLTVT.

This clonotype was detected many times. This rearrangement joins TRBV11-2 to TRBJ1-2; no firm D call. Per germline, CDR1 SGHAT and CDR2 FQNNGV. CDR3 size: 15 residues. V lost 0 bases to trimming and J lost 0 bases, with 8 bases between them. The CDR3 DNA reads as TGTGCCAGCAGCTTAGAGACATCACCTAACTATGGCTACACCTTC. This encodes CASSLETSPNYGYTF. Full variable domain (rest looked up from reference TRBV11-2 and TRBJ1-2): EAGVAQSPRYKIIEKRQSVAFWCNPISGHATLYWYQQILGQGPKLLIQFQNNGVVDDSQLPKDRFSAERLKGVDSTLKIQPAKLEDSAVYLCASSLETSPNYGYTFGSGTRLTVV.

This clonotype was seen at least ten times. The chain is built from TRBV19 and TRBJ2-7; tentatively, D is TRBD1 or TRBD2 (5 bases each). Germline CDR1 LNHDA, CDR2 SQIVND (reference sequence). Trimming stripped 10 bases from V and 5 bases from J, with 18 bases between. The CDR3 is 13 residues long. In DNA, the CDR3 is TGTGCCACCATAGGTGGGGGAAAGAACGAGCAGTACTTC. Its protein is CATIGGGKNEQYF.

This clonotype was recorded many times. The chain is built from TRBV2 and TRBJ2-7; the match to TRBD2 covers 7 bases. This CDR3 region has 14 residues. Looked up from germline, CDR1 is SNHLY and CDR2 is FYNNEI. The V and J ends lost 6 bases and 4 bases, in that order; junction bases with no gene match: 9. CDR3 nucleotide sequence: TGTGCCAGCAGGTCCGTTGCGGGAGAATACGAGCAGTACTTC. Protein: CASRSVAGEYEQYF.

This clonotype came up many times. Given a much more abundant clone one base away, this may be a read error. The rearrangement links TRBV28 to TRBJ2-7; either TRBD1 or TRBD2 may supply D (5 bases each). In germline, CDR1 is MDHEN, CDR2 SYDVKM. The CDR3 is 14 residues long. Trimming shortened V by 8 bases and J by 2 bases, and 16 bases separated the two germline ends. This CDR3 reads CASGGQPATYEQYF. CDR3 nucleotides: TGTGCCAGCGGGGGTCAGCCGGCTACCTACGAGCAGTACTTC.

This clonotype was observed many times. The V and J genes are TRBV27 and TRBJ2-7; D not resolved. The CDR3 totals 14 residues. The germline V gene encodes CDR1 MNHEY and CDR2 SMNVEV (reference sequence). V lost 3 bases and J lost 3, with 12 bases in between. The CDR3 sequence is CASSLPWQLYEQYF. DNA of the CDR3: TGTGCCAGCAGTTTGCCCTGGCAGCTCTACGAGCAGTACTTC.

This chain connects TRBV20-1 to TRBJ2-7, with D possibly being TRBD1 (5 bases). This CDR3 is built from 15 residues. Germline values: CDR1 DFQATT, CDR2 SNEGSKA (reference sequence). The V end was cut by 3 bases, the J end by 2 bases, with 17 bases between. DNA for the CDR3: TGCAGTGCTAGGGCGGCAGGACATCCCACCTACGAGCAGTACTTC. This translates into CSARAAGHPTYEQYF.

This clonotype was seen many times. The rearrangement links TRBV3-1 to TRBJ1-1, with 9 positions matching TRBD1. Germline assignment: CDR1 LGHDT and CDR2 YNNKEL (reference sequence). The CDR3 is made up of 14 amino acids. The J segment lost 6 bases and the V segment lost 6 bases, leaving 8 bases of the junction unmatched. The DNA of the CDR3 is TGTGCCAGCAGTCCTGCAGGGACAGGGTCTGAAGCTTTCTTT. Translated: CASSPAGTGSEAFF.

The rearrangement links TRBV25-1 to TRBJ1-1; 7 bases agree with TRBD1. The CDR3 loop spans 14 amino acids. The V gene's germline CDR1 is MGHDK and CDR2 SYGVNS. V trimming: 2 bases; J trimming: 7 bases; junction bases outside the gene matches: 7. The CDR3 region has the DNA TGTGCCAGCAGTGAAGTACAGGGGCGGGGTGAAGCTTTCTTT. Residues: CASSEVQGRGEAFF.

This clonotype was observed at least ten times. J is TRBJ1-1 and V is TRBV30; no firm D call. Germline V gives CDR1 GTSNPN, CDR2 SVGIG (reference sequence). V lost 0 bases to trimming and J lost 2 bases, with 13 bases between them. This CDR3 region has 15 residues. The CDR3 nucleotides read TGTGCCTGGAGTGTATTAGGGATTCTTAACACTGAAGCTTTCTTT. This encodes CAWSVLGILNTEAFF. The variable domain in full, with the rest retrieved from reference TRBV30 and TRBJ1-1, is SQTIHQWPATLVQPVGSPLSLECTVEGTSNPNLYWYRQAAGRGLQLLFYSVGIGQISSEVPQNLSASRPQDRQFILSSKKLLLSDSGFYLCAWSVLGILNTEAFFGQGTRLTVV.

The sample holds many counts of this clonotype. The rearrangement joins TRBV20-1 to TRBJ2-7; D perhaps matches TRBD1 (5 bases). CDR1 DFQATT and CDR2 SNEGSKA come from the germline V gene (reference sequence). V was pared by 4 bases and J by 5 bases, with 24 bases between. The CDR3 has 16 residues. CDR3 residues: CSANQGARVGGNEQYF. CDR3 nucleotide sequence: TGCAGTGCTAACCAGGGCGCAAGGGTGGGTGGCAACGAGCAGTACTTC.

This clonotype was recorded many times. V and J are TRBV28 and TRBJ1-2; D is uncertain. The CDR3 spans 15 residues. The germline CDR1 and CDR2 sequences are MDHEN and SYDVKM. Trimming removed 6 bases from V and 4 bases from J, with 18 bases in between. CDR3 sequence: CASRADASGGYGYTF. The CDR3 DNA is TGTGCCAGCAGGGCTGACGCCAGCGGAGGCTATGGCTACACCTTC.

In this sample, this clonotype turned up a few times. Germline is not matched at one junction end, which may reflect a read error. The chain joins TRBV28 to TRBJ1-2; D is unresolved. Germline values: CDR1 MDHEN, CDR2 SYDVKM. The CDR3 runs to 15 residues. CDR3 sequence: CASSFRWVNNYGYTF. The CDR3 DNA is TGTGCCAGCAGTTTTCGGTGGGTAAATAACTATGGTTACACCTTC.

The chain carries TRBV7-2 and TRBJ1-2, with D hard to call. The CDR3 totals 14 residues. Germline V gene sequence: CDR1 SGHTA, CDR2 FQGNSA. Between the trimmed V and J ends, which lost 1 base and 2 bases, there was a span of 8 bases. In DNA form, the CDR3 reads TGTGCCAGCAGCTTAGGGCCGGTGAACTATGGCTACACCTTC. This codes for CASSLGPVNYGYTF.

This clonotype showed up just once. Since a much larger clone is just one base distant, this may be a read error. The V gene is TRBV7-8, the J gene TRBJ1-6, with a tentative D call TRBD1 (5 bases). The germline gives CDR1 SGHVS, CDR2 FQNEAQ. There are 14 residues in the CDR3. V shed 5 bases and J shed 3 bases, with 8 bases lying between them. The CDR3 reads CASSLDSYNSPLHF. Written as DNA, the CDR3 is TGTGCCAGCAGCCTCGACAGCTATAATTCACCCCTCCACTTT.

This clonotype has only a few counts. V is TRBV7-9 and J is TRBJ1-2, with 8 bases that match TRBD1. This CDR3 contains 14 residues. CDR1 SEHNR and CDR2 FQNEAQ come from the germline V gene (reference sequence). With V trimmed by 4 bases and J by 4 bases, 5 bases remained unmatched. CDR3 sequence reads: CASSWGQESYGYTF. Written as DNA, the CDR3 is TGTGCCAGCAGCTGGGGACAGGAGTCCTATGGCTACACCTTC.